This TCR beta chain was captured by sequencing in a study of high-grade serous ovarian cancer treatment subgroups. Study-level background: Samples averaged roughly 14,000 reads and several thousand unique TCR beta rearrangements.

About this clone itself: Its antigen is undetermined.

General study results and limits: Tumors within one patient showed repertoire similarity of roughly 0.1 to 0.8. Only CDR3 was analyzed; CDR1 and CDR2 were not. Clonal relatedness tracked neoantigen level, and by trend copy number and mutation load.

Tumor tissue was taken before any definitive surgery or chemotherapy was given. This CDR3 is 13 amino acids long. V was pared by 5 bases and J by 4 bases, with 11 bases between. The germline gives CDR1 MNHEY, CDR2 SVGAGI. Clones were read by immunoSEQ multiplex PCR, and TCRdb kept only the in-frame ones, dropping some. The sample carries 4,300 or so clones, about 69% recorded once. The sample was tumor tissue. V is TRBV6-5 and J is TRBJ1-1; possibly TRBD1 for D (6 bases). This clonotype originated in a human donor with high-grade serous ovarian cancer. The CDR3 DNA reads TGTGCCAGCAGTCTCCAGGGGAGCACTGAAGCTTTCTTT. This sequence encodes CASSLQGSTEAFF.